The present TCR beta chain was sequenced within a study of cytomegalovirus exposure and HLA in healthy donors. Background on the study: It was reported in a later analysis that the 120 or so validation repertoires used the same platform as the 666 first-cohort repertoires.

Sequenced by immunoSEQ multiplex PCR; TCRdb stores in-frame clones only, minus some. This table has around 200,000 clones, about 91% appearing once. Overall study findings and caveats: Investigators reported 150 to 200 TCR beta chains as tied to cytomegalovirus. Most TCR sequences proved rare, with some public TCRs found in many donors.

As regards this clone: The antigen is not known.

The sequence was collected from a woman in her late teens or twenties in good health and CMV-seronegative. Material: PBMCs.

The CDR3 DNA reads as TGTGCCACCAGCAGAGATGGTGATAGCGGCGGACCCTACGAGCAGTACTTC. This sequence encodes CATSRDGDSGGPYEQYF. The V gene is TRBV15, the J gene TRBJ2-7, with D possibly TRBD2 on 6 matching bases. V lost 0 bases and J lost 2, with 17 bases in between. Germline values: CDR1 LNHNV, CDR2 YYDKDF (reference sequence). The CDR3 totals 17 residues.